Presented here are 18 T cell receptor beta chains from one specimen sequenced in a study of blood T cell repertoires in COVID-19. The assay was immunoSEQ multiplex PCR, and TCRdb's table has in-frame clones only and misses some. Counted here are over 85,000 clones, about 89% occurring once; the ten biggest clones make up 0.85% to 1.3%. Material for sequencing was peripheral blood. The receptors originated from a human donor in a cohort sampled during active COVID-19.

In nucleotides, the CDR3 is TGTGCCAGTAGTATTGAGCGGGCCTTAGCCAAAAACATTCAGTACTTC. This sequence encodes CASSIERALAKNIQYF. This chain connects TRBV19 to TRBJ2-4; maybe TRBD2 (6 bases). This CDR3 comprises 16 residues. V lost 3 bases and J lost 0, with 12 bases in between. CDR1 is LNHDA, CDR2 SQIVND, per germline (reference sequence). The whole variable domain, remainder taken from reference TRBV19 and TRBJ2-4, is DGGITQSPKYLFRKEGQNVTLSCEQNLNHDAMYWYRQDPGQGLRLIYYSQIVNDFQKGDIAEGYSVSREKKESFPLTVTSAQKNPTAFYLCASSIERALAKNIQYFGAGTRLSVL.

The rearrangement joins TRBV27 to TRBJ1-5; D remains unclear. The V end was cut by 2 bases, the J end by 0 bases, with 8 bases between. The CDR3 runs to 15 residues. CDR1 and CDR2 from the germline V gene are MNHEY and SMNVEV (reference sequence). CDR3 amino acids: CASSLKISSNQPQHF. CDR3 sequence (DNA): TGTGCCAGCAGTTTAAAGATCAGTAGCAATCAGCCCCAGCATTTT.

The V gene is TRBV19, the J gene TRBJ2-3, with 7 bases identical to TRBD2. The CDR3 covers 19 residues. Germline V gene data show CDR1 as LNHDA and CDR2 as SQIVND (reference sequence). The V and J ends lost 3 bases and 1 base, in that order; junction bases with no gene match: 16. CDR3 in amino acids: CASSIRTSYSGRGTDTQYF. The CDR3 bases are TGTGCCAGTAGTATTAGGACTAGTTATTCAGGGAGAGGCACAGATACGCAGTATTTT.

The chain employs TRBV5-1 and TRBJ2-3; D is perhaps TRBD2 (5 bases). The CDR3 is made up of 15 amino acids. Germline V gene lookup returns CDR1 SGHRS and CDR2 YFSETQ. V was trimmed by 2 bases and J by 8 bases, leaving 18 bases between them. In nucleotides, the CDR3 is TGCGCCAGCAGCTTTTATAGCGCCCCCGAGCTTACGCAGTATTTT. This gives the protein CASSFYSAPELTQYF.

This clone came up once. This chain joins TRBV7-9 and TRBJ2-3; TRBD2 matches 7 bases. The CDR3 length is 17 residues. The germline V gene encodes CDR1 SEHNR and CDR2 FQNEAQ (reference sequence). V shed 5 bases and J 3 bases; nucleotides not matched to a gene: 14. CDR3 amino acids: CASSLLPGGGRTDTQYF. The CDR3 bases are TGTGCCAGCAGCCTCCTCCCGGGGGGAGGGAGGACAGATACGCAGTATTTT.

The rearrangement links TRBV28 to TRBJ1-5; 7 positions match TRBD1. The CDR3 extends over 15 amino acids. Trimming took 10 bases from V and 5 from J; bases not matched to a gene: 14. From germline, CDR1 is MDHEN and CDR2 SYDVKM. CDR3 sequence reads: CATGGAGGKHQPQHF. CDR3 in DNA: TGTGCCACCGGGGGAGCAGGGGGGAAGCATCAGCCCCAGCATTTT.

The gene calls are TRBV2 and TRBJ1-2; TRBD1 aligns across 7 bases. V gave up 7 bases and J gave up 1 base; unmatched junction bases: 6. Germline CDR1 and CDR2: SNHLY and FYNNEI. This CDR3 has 14 residues. The CDR3 bases are TGTGCCAGCACCCAACAGGGGAGTAACTATGGCTACACCTTC. This gives the protein CASTQQGSNYGYTF.

The V gene is TRBV19, the J gene TRBJ2-1; D uncertain. This CDR3 is 12 amino acids long. V lost 6 bases and J lost 6, with 9 bases in between. Germline CDR1 and CDR2: LNHDA and SQIVND (reference sequence). The CDR3 is CASRTLANEQFF. The CDR3 DNA reads TGTGCCAGTAGGACCTTAGCCAATGAGCAGTTCTTC.

The rearrangement joins TRBV5-4 to TRBJ2-5; D unclear. V was pared by 4 bases and J by 4 bases, with 11 bases between. The CDR3 is 13 amino acids. From germline, CDR1 is SGHNT and CDR2 YYREEE (reference sequence). CDR3 amino acids: CASSRDLRETQYF. The CDR3 region has the DNA TGTGCCAGCAGCCGTGACTTGCGAGAGACCCAGTACTTC.

The rearrangement links TRBV28 to TRBJ2-7, with TRBD1 matching over 11 bases. Trimming at V came to 7 bases and at J to 3 bases, leaving 5 bases not matched to a gene. The CDR3 spans 14 residues. Germline V CDR1 and CDR2: MDHEN, SYDVKM. The chain's CDR3 is CASITGTGGYEQYF. In nucleotides, the CDR3 is TGTGCCAGCATTACCGGGACAGGGGGCTACGAGCAGTACTTC.

This chain links TRBV19 with TRBJ2-5; 9 nucleotides align to TRBD2. The germline gives CDR1 LNHDA, CDR2 SQIVND (reference sequence). The CDR3 spans 15 residues. The V gene end was trimmed by 3 bases and the J gene end by 9 bases; junction bases not matched to a gene: 11. CDR3 nucleotides: TGTGCCAGTAGTATCCCCCTAGCGGGACCGGAGGCCCAGTACTTC. Its protein is CASSIPLAGPEAQYF.

The chain is built from TRBV2 and TRBJ2-1, with a tentative D call TRBD2 (6 bases). Germline V gene sequence: CDR1 SNHLY, CDR2 FYNNEI. V lost 6 bases and J 8 bases, leaving 14 bases between the germline ends. There are 13 residues in the CDR3. CDR3 residues: CASSPRLVYEQFF. CDR3 coding DNA: TGTGCCAGCAGCCCCAGACTAGTGTATGAGCAGTTCTTC.

The V and J genes are TRBV28 and TRBJ1-1; D is ambiguous. Trimming took off 7 bases at V and 1 base at J, with 10 bases between the two ends. The CDR3 has 13 amino acids. CDR1 and CDR2 (germline): MDHEN, SYDVKM. This CDR3 is CASMVVGNTEAFF. The CDR3 bases are TGTGCCAGCATGGTTGTCGGGAACACTGAAGCTTTCTTT.

The rearrangement uses TRBV27 and TRBJ2-3; 7 bases align to TRBD2. Germline CDR1 and CDR2: MNHEY and SMNVEV (reference sequence). This CDR3 contains 15 residues. V was clipped by 4 bases and J by 3 bases; unmatched bases: 7. CDR3 sequence reads: CASSSGGRRTDTQYF. CDR3 DNA sequence: TGTGCCAGCAGTTCCGGGGGGAGGAGAACAGATACGCAGTATTTT.

V and J are TRBV7-2 and TRBJ1-5; D is ambiguous. Trimming stripped 5 bases from V and 7 bases from J, with 12 bases between. The CDR3 is 13 amino acids. CDR1 and CDR2 from the germline V gene are SGHTA and FQGNSA. In DNA form, the CDR3 reads TGTGCCAGCAGCCCCCCTAGTCAACAGCCCCAGCATTTT. Protein: CASSPPSQQPQHF.

The chain joins TRBV5-1 to TRBJ1-1; 8 bases line up with TRBD1. The trim removed 3 bases at V and 7 bases at J, leaving 11 bases unmatched. The germline V gene encodes CDR1 SGHRS and CDR2 YFSETQ. CDR3 length equals 15 residues. The CDR3 DNA reads TGCGCCAGCAGCTCGGTCGGACAGGGAGTTGATGAAGCTTTCTTT. Residues: CASSSVGQGVDEAFF.

The chain has TRBV28 and TRBJ1-2, with TRBD1 matching 11 bases. Germline V lookup: CDR1 MDHEN, CDR2 SYDVKM. Trimming at V came to 6 bases and at J to 5 bases, leaving 5 bases not matched to a gene. CDR3 length: 14 residues. In DNA form, the CDR3 reads TGTGCCAGCAGGGGCCGGGACAGGGGGTATGGCTACACCTTC. It specifies CASRGRDRGYGYTF.

V usage is TRBV30 and J usage is TRBJ2-7; 7 nucleotides align to TRBD2. V gave up 4 bases and J gave up 2 bases; unmatched junction bases: 8. In germline, CDR1 is GTSNPN, CDR2 SVGIG (reference sequence). CDR3 length: 14 residues. CDR3 nucleotide sequence: TGTGCCTGGACTCGTGCCGGACTAGCCTACGAGCAGTACTTC. It codes for CAWTRAGLAYEQYF.